The source of this T cell receptor (beta chain) is a study of blood T cells in healthy people across ages. CDR1 and CDR2 from the germline V gene are SGDLS and YYNGEE. The CDR3 loop spans 17 amino acids. V lost 2 bases and J lost 2; bases outside the gene matches: 4. The sample holds a few counts of this clonotype. What it binds is unknown. General observations from the study: Lack of knowledge of donor CMV status possibly confounded expanded clonotype changes.

A sample-barcoded 5' primer and a J-beta primer mix were used in a second PCR of about 6 to 12 cycles. Each sample provided no less than 2.5 million CDR3-containing paired-end reads. TCRdb analysed the 5' RACE reads with MiXCR anew, one entry per CDR3 protein. The table records more than 900,000 distinct CDR3 sequences, roughly 29% of them present only once. This sample also belongs to another study, concerning T cells of mothers and their children.

Sequencing was done on a sample of blood. This TCR was sampled from a woman between 40 and 55 years old in good health. The chain links TRBV9 to TRBJ2-1, with TRBD2 matching 13 bases. CDR3 protein: CASSVTGLAGPYNEQFF. In nucleotides, the CDR3 is TGTGCCAGCAGCGTTACGGGACTAGCGGGGCCCTACAATGAGCAGTTCTTC.